This entry lists 5 T cell receptor beta chains sequenced from one sample in a study of blood T cell repertoires in COVID-19. Using immunoSEQ multiplex PCR, the repertoire was profiled, and TCRdb retains in-frame clones only, with some absent. This table has tens of thousands of clones, 88% appearing once. Sequencing was carried out using peripheral blood. The receptor set was obtained from a human donor in a cohort sampled during active COVID-19.

The chain joins TRBV12-5 to TRBJ2-1; 7 bases line up with TRBD1. The CDR3 contains 15 residues. The germline gives CDR1 LGHNT, CDR2 FRNRAP. After removal of 4 bases from V and 2 bases from J, the junction contained 5 bases not matched to a gene. The CDR3 protein is CASGSDRVAYNEQFF. The DNA of the CDR3 is TGTGCTAGTGGTTCCGACAGGGTTGCCTACAATGAGCAGTTCTTC.

J is TRBJ2-1 and V is TRBV7-2, with 7 bases that match TRBD2. The V and J ends lost 6 bases and 1 base, in that order; junction bases with no gene match: 9. CDR3 size: 16 residues. CDR1 is SGHTA, CDR2 FQGNSA, per germline. The CDR3 nucleotides are TGTGCCAGCAGGAGCCGAGCGGGGCAGTCCTACAATGAGCAGTTCTTC. It encodes CASRSRAGQSYNEQFF. Together with reference TRBV7-2 and TRBJ2-1, the CDR3 gives the full variable domain: GAGVSQSPSNKVTEKGKDVELRCDPISGHTALYWYRQSLGQGLEFLIYFQGNSAPDKSGLPSDRFSAERTGGSVSTLTIQRTQQEDSAVYLCASRSRAGQSYNEQFFGPGTRLTVL.

In this sample, this clone turned up once. The V call is TRBV7-3, the J call TRBJ2-3; 9 bases are a match to TRBD2. Trimming took 5 bases from V and 0 from J; bases not matched to a gene: 3. Germline loops: CDR1 SGHTA, CDR2 FQGTGA. This CDR3 comprises 15 residues. The CDR3 DNA is TGTGCCAGCAGCCTAGCGGGAAGTAGCACAGATACGCAGTATTTT. Encoded protein: CASSLAGSSTDTQYF. Combining the CDR3 with reference TRBV7-3 and TRBJ2-3 gives the whole variable domain GAGVSQTPSNKVTEKGKYVELRCDPISGHTALYWYRQSLGQGPEFLIYFQGTGAADDSGLPNDRFFAVRPEGSVSTLKIQRTERGDSAVYLCASSLAGSSTDTQYFGPGTRLTVL.

This chain connects TRBV6-5 to TRBJ2-7; 7 bases match TRBD2. Germline-derived CDR1 and CDR2 are MNHEY and SVGAGI. This CDR3 comprises 16 residues. Germline trimming cut 2 bases from V and 0 bases from J; bases unmatched to any gene: 7. The CDR3 DNA is TGTGCCAGCAGTTACGAGGGAGGGGAGAGCTCCTACGAGCAGTACTTC. Its translation: CASSYEGGESSYEQYF.

The chain employs TRBV6-2 or TRBV6-3 and TRBJ2-1; TRBD1 agrees at 12 bases. This CDR3 spans 17 amino acids. Trimming removed 2 bases from V and 7 bases from J; junction bases left unmatched: 9. Germline CDR1 and CDR2: MNHEY and SVGEGT. This chain's CDR3 is CASSYRSGTGGRNEQFF. The CDR3 bases are TGTGCCAGCAGTTACCGGTCTGGGACAGGGGGCCGAAATGAGCAGTTCTTC.